These 29 T cell receptor beta chains were all obtained from the same sample, sequenced in a study of CD8 T cells in ankylosing spondylitis. TCRdb itself ran the 5' RACE reads through MiXCR, one entry per CDR3 protein. The profile covers roughly 130,000 distinct CDR3 sequences, with approximately 14% appearing a single time and roughly 3% taken by the ten largest. Sequences were obtained from blood, either unsorted or a sorted T cell fraction (not recorded which). The receptors here all came from a female donor with ankylosing spondylitis or in good health (not recorded which).

This clonotype was seen many times. This chain connects TRBV5-1 to TRBJ2-7; D gene unclear. The CDR3 totals 15 residues. The germline CDR1 and CDR2 sequences are SGHRS and YFSETQ. Trimming cost V 0 bases and J 0 bases, with 10 bases left between them. The CDR3 loop reads CASSLGDWSSYEQYF. The CDR3 coding sequence is TGCGCCAGCAGCTTGGGGGATTGGAGCTCCTACGAGCAGTACTTC.

Turning to this clonotype: A much more abundant neighbour one base away suggests this may be a read error. The chain recombines TRBV6-1 with TRBJ2-6; possibly TRBD2 for D (5 bases). The CDR3 extends over 15 amino acids. CDR1 is MNHNS and CDR2 is SASEGT in the germline V gene. This CDR3 reads CASSPSRAEANGLTF. CDR3 nucleotide sequence: TGTGCCAGCAGTCCTAGCCGCGCTGAGGCCAACGGCCTGACTTTC.

This clonotype was counted between two and nine times. V and J are TRBV7-8 and TRBJ2-1; the D gene is possibly TRBD2 (6 bases). The CDR3 has 16 amino acids. V lost 5 bases, J lost 2 bases, and 16 bases lay in between. CDR1 and CDR2 (germline): SGHVS, FQNEAQ. In DNA, the CDR3 is TGTGCCAGCAGCGACCGTCTTAGCGGCACCTACAATGAGCAGTTCTTC. Its protein product is CASSDRLSGTYNEQFF. The full variable domain, with the rest looked up from reference TRBV7-8 and TRBJ2-1, is GAGVSQSPRYKVAKRGQDVALRCDPISGHVSLFWYQQALGQGPEFLTYFQNEAQLDKSGLPSDRFFAERPEGSVSTLKIQRTQQEDSAVYLCASSDRLSGTYNEQFFGPGTRLTVL.

This clonotype appeared many times. The chain couples TRBV12-3 or TRBV12-4 to TRBJ2-7, with 9 bases that match TRBD1. The CDR3 spans 15 residues. Trimming took 5 bases from V and 3 from J; bases not matched to a gene: 8. CDR3 residues: CASSDPGQGLYEQYF. CDR3 bases: TGTGCCAGCAGTGATCCGGGACAGGGCCTCTACGAGCAGTACTTC.

This clonotype appeared a few times. The chain joins TRBV7-6 to TRBJ1-1; unclear D gene. The V end was cut by 1 base, the J end by 3 bases, with 9 bases between. CDR1 and CDR2 (germline): SGHVS, FNYEAQ. The CDR3 spans 14 residues. The DNA of the CDR3 is TGTGCCAGCAGCTTAGGGTGGAGGGACACTGAAGCTTTCTTT. It is translated as CASSLGWRDTEAFF.

This clonotype was observed many times. The chain couples TRBV20-1 to TRBJ2-1; no clear D. In germline, CDR1 is DFQATT, CDR2 SNEGSKA (reference sequence). The CDR3 sequence is 14 residues long. Trimming took 6 bases from V and 5 from J, leaving 17 bases between them. The CDR3 loop reads CSAVSLGSDNEQFF. The CDR3 bases are TGCAGTGCAGTTTCGCTGGGTTCCGACAATGAGCAGTTCTTC.

This clonotype was observed many times. The gene calls are TRBV20-1 and TRBJ1-4; possible D gene TRBD1, 5 bases. Germline V gene sequence: CDR1 DFQATT, CDR2 SNEGSKA (reference sequence). V was pared by 5 bases and J by 7 bases, with 14 bases between. The CDR3 is made up of 13 amino acids. In DNA form, the CDR3 reads TGCAGTGCTGTTGGCCCGGGGGGTGAAAAACTGTTTTTT. This encodes CSAVGPGGEKLFF.

The chain joins TRBV18 to TRBJ2-4; 7 bases fit TRBD1. Germline V gene sequence: CDR1 KGHSH, CDR2 LQKENI. CDR3 length equals 13 residues. The V segment lost 3 bases and the J segment 7 bases; nucleotides outside the gene matches: 3. The CDR3 sequence: CASSPTGTNIQYF. CDR3 nucleotide sequence: TGTGCCAGCTCACCGACAGGGACCAACATTCAGTACTTC. Using reference TRBV18 and TRBJ2-4 for the parts outside the CDR3, the full variable domain is NAGVMQNPRHLVRRRGQEARLRCSPMKGHSHVYWYRQLPEEGLKFMVYLQKENIIDESGMPKERFSAEFPKEGPSILRIQQVVRGDSAAYFCASSPTGTNIQYFGAGTRLSVL.

This clonotype has more than one count but fewer than ten. The rearrangement uses TRBV5-1 and TRBJ2-1; TRBD1 is a possible D gene (5 bases). CDR1 is SGHRS, CDR2 YFSETQ, per germline. The CDR3 contains 14 residues. V was cut by 2 bases and J by 8 bases, with 14 bases left in between. The CDR3 reads CASSFGHPGDEQFF. In nucleotides, the CDR3 is TGCGCCAGCAGCTTTGGACACCCTGGGGATGAGCAGTTCTTC.

V and J are TRBV12-3 or TRBV12-4 and TRBJ2-5; TRBD2 matches at 8 bases. V gave up 6 bases and J gave up 5 bases; unmatched junction bases: 26. This CDR3 has 20 residues. In DNA form, the CDR3 reads TGTGCCAGCAGGTTGCAGATAAGGGGGGTTTCGGGGGGGAAAGTCGAGACCCAGTACTTC. It translates to CASRLQIRGVSGGKVETQYF.

This clonotype was found many times. The chain carries TRBV5-1 and TRBJ2-4; weak D call: TRBD1 (6 bases). Trimming removed 2 bases from V and 1 base from J, with 7 bases in between. This CDR3 contains 14 residues. Per germline, CDR1 SGHRS and CDR2 YFSETQ. CDR3 residues: CASSFDRAKNIQYF. In nucleotides, the CDR3 is TGCGCCAGCAGCTTCGACAGGGCCAAAAACATTCAGTACTTC.

This clonotype appeared many times. This chain connects TRBV15 to TRBJ2-7, with D possibly being TRBD2 (6 bases). V lost 1 base and J lost 2, with 15 bases in between. CDR1 LNHNV and CDR2 YYDKDF come from the germline V gene (reference sequence). This CDR3 has 16 residues. This CDR3 reads CATSRVPRGATYEQYF. The CDR3, as DNA: TGTGCCACCAGCAGAGTCCCGCGCGGGGCTACCTACGAGCAGTACTTC.

This clonotype showed up just a few times. The CDR3 DNA sequence: TGTGCCAGCACTAAGAGGGTTCAGGACACTGAAGCTTTCTTT. Translation: CASTKRVQDTEAFF. The chain couples TRBV28 to TRBJ1-1; D is unresolved. V dropped 7 bases and J dropped 3 bases, with 15 bases sitting between them. The CDR3 extends over 14 amino acids. Germline-derived CDR1 and CDR2 are MDHEN and SYDVKM.

This clonotype has ten or more counts. The rearrangement joins TRBV6-8 to TRBJ1-5; TRBD1 matches 8 bases. The trim removed 10 bases at V and 7 bases at J, leaving 9 bases unmatched. The CDR3 consists of 13 residues. CDR1 is MNHGY and CDR2 is SAAAGT in the germline V gene. In nucleotides, the CDR3 is TGTGCCATCCTGGACAGGGACGACCAGCCCCAGCATTTT. Amino acids: CAILDRDDQPQHF.

This clonotype has a count of ten or more. The J gene is TRBJ1-4, the V gene TRBV12-3 or TRBV12-4; no clear D gene. The CDR3 consists of 15 residues. V gave up 3 bases and J gave up 4 bases, with 12 bases separating them. The CDR3 region has the DNA TGTGCCAGCAGTTTTATCGGGATGGATAATGAAAAACTGTTTTTT. The encoded protein is CASSFIGMDNEKLFF.

The rearrangement joins TRBV12-3 or TRBV12-4 to TRBJ1-5; maybe TRBD1 (5 bases). This CDR3 contains 14 residues. V shed 5 bases and J shed 7 bases, with 15 bases lying between them. The DNA of the CDR3 is TGTGCCAGCAGTCCAACCGGGGCTTGGCAGCCCCAGCATTTT. Amino acids: CASSPTGAWQPQHF.

The genes are TRBV5-5 and TRBJ2-3; 9 bases fit TRBD1. The CDR3 has 13 residues. Germline V gives CDR1 SGHKS, CDR2 YYEKEE (reference sequence). J was trimmed by 4 bases and V by 10 bases; bases with no gene match: 7. The CDR3 DNA sequence: TGTGCCTCACAGGGGGCCATCCCAGATACGCAGTATTTT. Protein sequence: CASQGAIPDTQYF.

This clonotype came up a few times. The chain uses TRBV19 and TRBJ2-1; 11 bases match TRBD2. The CDR3 totals 16 residues. V lost 8 bases, J lost 0 bases, and 6 bases stayed unmatched. CDR1 is LNHDA, CDR2 SQIVND, per germline (reference sequence). CDR3 DNA sequence: TGTGCCAGTCGGCGGACTAGCGGGTCCTCCTACAATGAGCAGTTCTTC. Its translation: CASRRTSGSSYNEQFF.

This clonotype was seen only a few times. The rearrangement links TRBV7-9 to TRBJ1-1, with TRBD1 as a possible D gene (6 bases). Trimming stripped 6 bases from V and 10 bases from J, with 21 bases between. Germline assignment: CDR1 SEHNR and CDR2 FQNEAQ (reference sequence). The CDR3 has 14 amino acids. As DNA, the CDR3 is TGTGCCAGCAGTCTAGACCGGGGGGCCCTTGGAGCTTTCTTT. This encodes CASSLDRGALGAFF.

The chain recombines TRBV18 with TRBJ1-3; D unresolved. The length of the CDR3 is 15 residues. The germline gives CDR1 KGHSH, CDR2 LQKENI. V was clipped by 5 bases and J by 1 base, with 12 bases between them. CDR3 sequence (DNA): TGTGCCAGCTCATCAACGAAGGGTTCTGGAAACACCATATATTTT. Protein: CASSSTKGSGNTIYF.

The chain joins TRBV5-1 to TRBJ2-1, with D unresolved. Per the germline V gene, CDR1 is SGHRS and CDR2 is YFSETQ. The CDR3 length is 14 residues. Trimming removed 2 bases from V and 7 bases from J, with 13 bases in between. Here the CDR3 DNA reads TGCGCCAGCAGCTTAGGCCCCCAGGAGAATGAGCAGTTCTTC. Translation: CASSLGPQENEQFF.

This clonotype turned up a few times. The CDR3, as DNA: TGCGCCAGCCTTAGGACCGGGGGCGGAACCGGGGAGCTGTTTTTT. Translated: CASLRTGGGTGELFF. This chain connects TRBV5-1 to TRBJ2-2; possibly TRBD1 or TRBD2 for D (6 bases each). CDR1 and CDR2 from the germline V gene are SGHRS and YFSETQ. V dropped 7 bases and J dropped 5 bases, with 18 bases sitting between them. This CDR3 is built from 15 residues.

This clonotype was observed many times. The chain uses TRBV7-6 and TRBJ1-1; D unresolved. The CDR3 has 12 amino acids. The ends were cut back, 4 bases at V and 2 bases at J, with 5 bases in the middle. CDR1 SGHVS and CDR2 FNYEAQ come from the germline V gene. DNA for the CDR3: TGTGCCAGCAGCTCAACTAACACTGAAGCTTTCTTT. Translation: CASSSTNTEAFF.

This clonotype has at least ten counts. This chain connects TRBV10-3 to TRBJ2-1, with D hard to call. This CDR3 spans 11 amino acids. CDR1 is ENHRY, CDR2 SYGVKD, per germline. V shed 4 bases and J shed 7 bases, with 5 bases lying between them. CDR3 coding DNA: TGTGCCATCAGTGGTCAGAATGAGCAGTTCTTC. It encodes CAISGQNEQFF.

This clonotype was recorded many times. The chain has TRBV20-1 and TRBJ1-1, with 7 bases aligning to TRBD1. Germline lookup yields CDR1 DFQATT and CDR2 SNEGSKA (reference sequence). The CDR3 runs 13 residues. V shed 5 bases and J 4 bases; nucleotides not matched to a gene: 7. CDR3: CSAQGVSGTEAFF. For the CDR3, the DNA is TGCAGTGCTCAGGGGGTCTCGGGCACTGAAGCTTTCTTT.

This clonotype occurred many times. The chain employs TRBV29-1 and TRBJ2-2; D is tentatively TRBD1 or TRBD2 (5 bases each). This CDR3 comprises 18 residues. V was trimmed by 0 bases and J by 3 bases, leaving 20 bases between them. Germline V gene sequence: CDR1 SQVTM, CDR2 ANQGSEA. The CDR3 spells CSVEDRGRESRDTGELFF. The DNA of the CDR3 is TGCAGCGTTGAAGATCGAGGCAGGGAGAGTAGGGACACCGGGGAGCTGTTTTTT.

Worth noting for this clonotype: At one of its ends the junction is not consistent with the germline gene, which may arise from a read error. The gene calls are TRBV6-2 or TRBV6-3 and TRBJ2-7; D is perhaps TRBD2 (5 bases). Per germline, CDR1 MNHEY and CDR2 SVGEGT. The CDR3 loop spans 13 amino acids. CDR3 DNA sequence: TGTACCAGCAGTTCAGCGGTTGCCTACGAGCAGTACTTC. Translating gives CTSSSAVAYEQYF.

The table lists this clonotype with a few counts. The chain combines TRBV20-1 with TRBJ2-3, with D hard to call. This CDR3 contains 14 residues. Trimming cost V 6 bases and J 1 base, with 14 bases left between them. CDR1 is DFQATT, CDR2 SNEGSKA, per germline (reference sequence). CDR3 protein: CSATPYAGTDTQYF. In DNA, the CDR3 is TGCAGTGCCACCCCTTACGCGGGCACAGATACGCAGTATTTT.

This clonotype was seen a few times. The genes are TRBV12-3 or TRBV12-4 and TRBJ1-3, with D possibly being TRBD1 (6 bases). The CDR3 runs 14 residues. Trimming cost V 8 bases and J 2 bases, with 13 bases left between them. The CDR3 DNA follows: TGTGCCAGCCGCAAACAGGGAACTGGAAACACCATATATTTT. Residues: CASRKQGTGNTIYF.